This entry describes one TCR beta chain. Assay execution proceeded at the deep level. The method was immunoSEQ multiplex PCR; TCRdb's version includes in-frame clones alone and lacks a portion of them. The sample shows around 1.6 million clones, 95% to 99% of them seen only once. The data belong to a study of shared clonotypes between healthy human individuals. Trimming removed 4 bases from V and 3 bases from J; junction bases left unmatched: 5. Per the germline V gene, CDR1 is SQVTM and CDR2 is ANQGSEA. The CDR3 is 13 amino acids. The TCR sequence derives from a man aged 25 to 40 in good health. Sequencing input: naive CD4+ T cells sorted from blood. The subset here: CD45RA+ positively selected. The rearrangement links TRBV29-1 to TRBJ2-7; 8 nucleotides line up with TRBD2. In DNA, the CDR3 is TGCAGCGTTGCAAGCGGGAGTATCTACGAGCAGTACTTC. As protein: CSVASGSIYEQYF.